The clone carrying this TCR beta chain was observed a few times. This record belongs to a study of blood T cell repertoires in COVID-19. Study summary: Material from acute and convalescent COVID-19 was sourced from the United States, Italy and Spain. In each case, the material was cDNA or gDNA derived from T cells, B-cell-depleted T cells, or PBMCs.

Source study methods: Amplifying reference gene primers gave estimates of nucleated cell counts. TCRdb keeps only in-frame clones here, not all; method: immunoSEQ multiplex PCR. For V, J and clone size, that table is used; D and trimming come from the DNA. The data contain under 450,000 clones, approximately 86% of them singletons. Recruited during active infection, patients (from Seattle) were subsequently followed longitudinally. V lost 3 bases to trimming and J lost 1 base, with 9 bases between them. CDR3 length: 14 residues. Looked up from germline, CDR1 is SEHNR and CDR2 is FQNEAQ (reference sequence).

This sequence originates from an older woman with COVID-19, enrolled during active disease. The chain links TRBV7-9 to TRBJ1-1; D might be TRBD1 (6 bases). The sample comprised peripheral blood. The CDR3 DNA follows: TGTGCCAGCAGCTTGGGACACCCGAACACTGAAGCTTTCTTT. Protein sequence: CASSLGHPNTEAFF.